Listed below are T cell receptor beta chains from one sample, sequenced in a study of cytomegalovirus exposure and HLA in healthy donors. The method was immunoSEQ multiplex PCR; TCRdb's version includes in-frame clones alone and lacks a portion of them. This table has more than 85,000 clones, about 76% appearing once. Sequencing was performed on PBMCs. These receptors were collected from a woman in her twenties or thirties in good health and CMV-seronegative. Each CDR3 is given with its conserved first and last residue. The D gene is left open where the match is weak. Size is omitted from some rows. Given values are once, few, many or a class for expanded clones.

V gene: TRBV2
J gene: TRBJ2-7
clone size: few
D gene: TRBD2
CDR3 protein: CASSPNSGRSYEQYF
CDR3 DNA: TGTGCCAGCAGTCCAAATAGCGGGAGGTCCTACGAGCAGTACTTC

V gene: TRBV19
J gene: TRBJ1-1
clone size: -
D gene: TRBD1
CDR3 protein: CASSPRQGEAFF
CDR3 DNA: TGTGCCAGTAGTCCGCGACAGGGCGAAGCTTTCTTT

V gene: TRBV7-2
J gene: TRBJ2-3
clone size: few
D gene: TRBD1
CDR3 protein: CASRQGVSTDTQYF
CDR3 DNA: TGTGCCAGCAGGCAGGGGGTCAGTACAGATACGCAGTATTTT

V gene: TRBV18
J gene: TRBJ1-4
clone size: -
D gene: -
CDR3 protein: CASSPPGKNEKLFF
CDR3 DNA: TGTGCCAGCTCACCCCCAGGGAAGAATGAAAAACTGTTTTTT

V gene: TRBV5-4
J gene: TRBJ2-3
clone size: -
D gene: TRBD1
CDR3 protein: CASSRTGDTDTQYF
CDR3 DNA: TGTGCCAGCAGCAGGACAGGAGACACAGATACGCAGTATTTT

V gene: TRBV28
J gene: TRBJ1-5
clone size: -
D gene: -
CDR3 protein: CASSSRQEPQHF
CDR3 DNA: TGTGCCAGCAGTTCTCGACAGGAGCCCCAGCATTTT

V gene: TRBV5-1
J gene: TRBJ2-1
clone size: -
D gene: TRBD2
CDR3 protein: CASSFGTSGNNEQFF
CDR3 DNA: TGCGCCAGCAGTTTCGGGACTAGCGGGAACAATGAGCAGTTCTTC

V gene: TRBV9
J gene: TRBJ2-7
clone size: few
D gene: -
CDR3 protein: CASSVGGSSSSYEQYF
CDR3 DNA: TGTGCCAGCAGCGTAGGGGGCAGTTCTAGCTCCTACGAGCAGTACTTC

V gene: TRBV5-1
J gene: TRBJ2-5
clone size: -
D gene: -
CDR3 protein: CASSSDGSSEETQYF
CDR3 DNA: TGCGCCAGCAGCTCTGATGGCTCCAGCGAAGAGACCCAGTACTTC

V gene: TRBV6-5
J gene: TRBJ2-1
clone size: -
D gene: TRBD2
CDR3 protein: CASRPGLAGSGEQFF
CDR3 DNA: TGTGCCAGCAGGCCAGGACTAGCGGGGTCAGGGGAGCAGTTCTTC

V gene: TRBV7-2
J gene: TRBJ2-1
clone size: -
D gene: TRBD2
CDR3 protein: CASSRGLAGGLNEQFF
CDR3 DNA: TGTGCCAGCAGCAGGGGACTAGCGGGAGGGCTTAATGAGCAGTTCTTC

V gene: TRBV27
J gene: TRBJ2-7
clone size: once
D gene: TRBD1
CDR3 protein: CASSPGTGGALYEQYF
CDR3 DNA: TGTGCCAGCAGTCCAGGCACAGGGGGCGCGTTGTACGAGCAGTACTTC

V gene: TRBV7-8
J gene: TRBJ2-1
clone size: -
D gene: TRBD2
CDR3 protein: CASSREGLALNEQFF
CDR3 DNA: TGTGCCAGCAGCCGTGAAGGACTAGCCCTCAATGAGCAGTTCTTC

V gene: TRBV28
J gene: TRBJ2-7
clone size: -
D gene: TRBD2
CDR3 protein: CASSSFSGSVGYEQYF
CDR3 DNA: TGTGCCAGCAGCTCATTTAGCGGGAGTGTTGGCTACGAGCAGTACTTC

V gene: TRBV5-6
J gene: TRBJ1-2
clone size: -
D gene: -
CDR3 protein: CASSLDGREGGYTF
CDR3 DNA: TGTGCCAGCAGCTTGGATGGCAGGGAAGGAGGCTACACCTTC

V gene: TRBV10-3
J gene: TRBJ2-2
clone size: -
D gene: TRBD1
CDR3 protein: CAISTGQGRAENTGELFF
CDR3 DNA: TGTGCCATCAGTACAGGACAGGGACGAGCGGAAAACACCGGGGAGCTGTTTTTT

V gene: TRBV5-1
J gene: TRBJ1-2
clone size: -
D gene: TRBD1
CDR3 protein: CASSLDNRGDGYTF
CDR3 DNA: TGCGCCAGCAGCTTGGATAACAGGGGAGACGGCTACACCTTC

V gene: TRBV7-6
J gene: TRBJ2-5
clone size: once
D gene: TRBD2
CDR3 protein: CASSLKSSGETQYF
CDR3 DNA: TGTGCCAGCAGCTTAAAGAGTAGCGGGGAGACCCAGTACTTC

V gene: TRBV11-2
J gene: TRBJ2-2
clone size: -
D gene: -
CDR3 protein: CASSPRLPNTGELFF
CDR3 DNA: TGTGCCAGCAGCCCGCGGCTACCAAACACCGGGGAGCTGTTTTTT

V gene: TRBV5-4
J gene: TRBJ2-1
clone size: few
D gene: -
CDR3 protein: CASSLGGAGTYNEQFF
CDR3 DNA: TGTGCCAGCAGTCTGGGGGGGGCGGGGACCTACAATGAGCAGTTCTTC